This TCR beta chain was profiled in a study of a mutant IDH1 vaccine in newly diagnosed glioma (dated by TCRdb to the early 2020s). Study-level background: Patients received eight vaccinations in weeks 1, 3, 5, 7, 11, 15, 19 and 23, corresponding to visits V03 through V10. Prior to enrollment, patients had been given standard therapy consisting of radiotherapy alone, temozolomide alone, or radiochemotherapy with temozolomide, with the combination given to most patients. Vaccination was initiated 4-6 weeks after radiotherapy alone, or concurrently with temozolomide cycles in the chemotherapy-containing groups. Peripheral blood samples were drawn at six visits, namely V03 (baseline), V05, V07, V10, V12 and V13. Longitudinal TCRB deep sequencing was performed for fewer than 30 treated patients wherever samples were available for exploratory analyses. Of the approximately 30 treated patients, around 60% were male and approximately 40% were female, and the mean age was around 40 years. What the authors observed across the whole study: No apparent relationship was observed between pseudoprogression and alterations in the top peripheral T cell clonotypes detected by TCRB sequencing. Immune responses induced by the vaccine were seen in over 80% of patients across multiple MHC alleles. PBMC samples for TCRB deep sequencing were selected based on availability. The authors noted that analyses of patient blood samples could not be reproduced because of sample limitations.

CDR1 MNHEY and CDR2 SVGAGI were looked up in the germline V gene. Counted from cysteine to phenylalanine, this CDR3 has 12 amino acids. Just the 36-base CDR3 DNA is kept, in frame starting at base 1. Trimming accounts for 6 bases at V and 8 bases at J, while the number of junction bases matched to no gene is 6. The time point label of this sample denotes: week 5, during vaccination. Each vaccine dose, consisting of 300 ug of a 20-mer mutant IDH1 peptide in Montanide, was administered subcutaneously with topical imiquimod. All donors had newly diagnosed IDH1-mutant astrocytomas of WHO grade 3 or 4 that showed loss of nuclear ATRX. The samples were drawn from NOA16, a multicentre, single-arm, open-label phase I trial in Germany that tested a mutant IDH1 peptide vaccine in humans for the first time. Genomic DNA for TCRB sequencing was isolated from EDTA blood with the DNeasy Blood and Tissue Kit. This clone was recorded a few times. Its antigen is still unknown. No much larger clone is present one base from it, and per-base qualities are unavailable.

The library was produced with the immunoSEQ multiplex PCR assay. Rearranged TCR beta chain sequences were amplified with the hsTCRB Kit following the manufacturer's protocol. Sequencing of TCRB libraries was carried out on an Illumina MiSeq. In the original analysis: Demultiplexing, trimming and gene mapping were performed with the kit vendor's proprietary platform. TCRdb obtained this table from immuneACCESS and retained in-frame rearrangements with V and J assigned. These tables miss some clones; where compared with another copy, unresolved V genes account for less than half of the shortfall, and the remainder is unexplained. That table is the source of V, J and clone size, and D and trimming were worked out from the DNA. This sample has over 30,000 clones in its table, and approximately 53% of those were observed once. The leading ten clones occupy about 10% of the sample.

The specimen was PBMCs, collected from a glioma patient whose treatment included an IDH1 peptide vaccine. This clonotype was obtained from a woman younger than 35 with glioma. The chain is encoded by TRBV6-5 joined to TRBJ1-2, with 7 bases aligning to TRBD1. The CDR3 has the sequence CASREGARGYTF. The nucleotides read TGTGCCAGCAGGGAGGGGGCGCGGGGCTACACCTTC.